Listed below are T cell receptor beta chains from one sample, sequenced in a study of cytotoxic CD8 clonotypes in ibrutinib-treated CLL. Method: immunoSEQ multiplex PCR; TCRdb's copy keeps in-frame clones and lacks some. Among approximately 130,000 clones listed, 84% were seen once. The source was PBMCs, collected after 24 months of ibrutinib treatment. The receptors come from a human donor with chronic lymphocytic leukemia. The CDR3 runs from the conserved cysteine through the conserved F or W. The D gene is left open where the match is weak. Clone size is shown for a subset of rows, as once, few, many or a class of expanded clone.

size: few; length: 15; D: TRBD1; J: TRBJ1-5; V: TRBV19; DNA: TGTGCCAGTAGTATACAGGGGGTCCACCGACAGCCCCAGCATTTT; CDR3: CASSIQGVHRQPQHF
size: -; length: 13; D: -; J: TRBJ2-5; V: TRBV7-2; DNA: TGTGCCAGCAGCTTGGGGGGGCGAGAGACCCAGTACTTC; CDR3: CASSLGGRETQYF
size: -; length: 17; D: TRBD1; J: TRBJ1-3; V: TRBV7-8; DNA: TGTGCCAGCAGCCTCAACAGGGGCCAACACTCTGGAAACACCATATATTTT; CDR3: CASSLNRGQHSGNTIYF
size: -; length: 13; D: TRBD1; J: TRBJ1-5; V: TRBV5-5; DNA: TGTGCCAGCAGCTCCCAGGGGGATCAGCCCCAGCATTTT; CDR3: CASSSQGDQPQHF
size: -; length: 17; D: -; J: TRBJ2-7; V: TRBV11-2; DNA: TGTGCCAGCAGCTTAGAGTTCGGTGACAGGCGACACTACGAGCAGTACTTC; CDR3: CASSLEFGDRRHYEQYF
size: -; length: 13; D: TRBD1; J: TRBJ2-5; V: TRBV19; DNA: TGTGCCAGTAGCCCGACAGGGGGAGAGACCCAGTACTTC; CDR3: CASSPTGGETQYF
size: -; length: 14; D: -; J: TRBJ1-1; V: TRBV7-8; DNA: TGTGCCAGCAGCTTAGTGGCAGGGAACACTGAAGCTTTCTTT; CDR3: CASSLVAGNTEAFF
size: -; length: 14; D: -; J: TRBJ1-1; V: TRBV5-8; DNA: TGTGCCAGCAGCTTGGGTCCCGCTCACACTGAAGCTTTCTTT; CDR3: CASSLGPAHTEAFF
size: -; length: 14; D: TRBD1; J: TRBJ2-7; V: TRBV7-2; DNA: TGTGCCAGCAGCTCAGAAGGGGGCCCCTACGAGCAGTACTTC; CDR3: CASSSEGGPYEQYF
size: -; length: 17; D: TRBD2; J: TRBJ2-7; V: TRBV28; DNA: TGTGCCAGCAGTTTAACCAGCGGGGGGGCCATCTCCTACGAGCAGTACTTC; CDR3: CASSLTSGGAISYEQYF
size: -; length: 12; D: -; J: TRBJ1-2; V: TRBV29-1; DNA: TGCAGCGTTGGGGGTGAGGTCTATGGCTACACCTTC; CDR3: CSVGGEVYGYTF
size: once; length: 16; D: -; J: TRBJ2-7; V: TRBV4-1; DNA: TGCGCCAGCAGCCAATCACGGACGGAGGTTACTAACGAGCAGTACTTC; CDR3: CASSQSRTEVTNEQYF
size: -; length: 16; D: TRBD1; J: TRBJ2-7; V: TRBV5-1; DNA: TGCGCCAGCAGCTTGGCCGGGACAGGGATTTCCTACGAGCAGTACTTC; CDR3: CASSLAGTGISYEQYF
size: -; length: 11; D: -; J: TRBJ2-5; V: TRBV6-6; DNA: TGTGCCAGCAGTACGAAAGAGACCCAGTACTTC; CDR3: CASSTKETQYF
size: -; length: 14; D: TRBD1; J: TRBJ1-2; V: TRBV6-1; DNA: TGTGCCAGCAGTGTAAACAGGGGGCGCGAGGGCTACACCTTC; CDR3: CASSVNRGREGYTF
size: -; length: 13; D: -; J: TRBJ2-3; V: TRBV4-3; DNA: TGCGCCAGCAGCCAAGATCGGCCGGATACGCAGTATTTT; CDR3: CASSQDRPDTQYF
size: -; length: 14; D: TRBD2; J: TRBJ2-5; V: TRBV6-1; DNA: TGTGCCAGCAACCTAGACCCGACTAGCGGGGTGACCAACTTC; CDR3: CASNLDPTSGVTNF
size: -; length: 15; D: TRBD2; J: TRBJ2-3; V: TRBV6-5; DNA: TGTGCCAGCACCAAAACTAGCGGGGGGTTAGATACGCAGTATTTT; CDR3: CASTKTSGGLDTQYF
size: -; length: 11; D: -; J: TRBJ2-1; V: TRBV5-1; DNA: TGCGCCAGCAGCTTGTCTTTGGAGCAGTTCTTC; CDR3: CASSLSLEQFF
size: -; length: 11; D: -; J: TRBJ2-5; V: TRBV30; DNA: TGTGCCTGGAGTGGGGGGGAGACCCAGTACTTC; CDR3: CAWSGGETQYF
size: -; length: 14; D: TRBD1; J: TRBJ1-1; V: TRBV2; DNA: TGTGCCAGCAGCATCGACAGGGGATTAACTGAAGCTTTCTTT; CDR3: CASSIDRGLTEAFF
size: -; length: 16; D: TRBD2; J: TRBJ2-5; V: TRBV4-2; DNA: TGTGCCAGCAGCCAAGGTTCACCGGGGGGGACAGAGACCCAGTACTTC; CDR3: CASSQGSPGGTETQYF
size: -; length: 15; D: -; J: TRBJ1-2; V: TRBV27; DNA: TGTGCCAGCAGTCAGAGCTGGGCCGCTAACTATGGCTACACCTTC; CDR3: CASSQSWAANYGYTF
size: -; length: 16; D: -; J: TRBJ2-5; V: TRBV4-1; DNA: TGCGCCAGCAGCCCACAATCAAGGACAGCCCAAGAGACCCAGTACTTC; CDR3: CASSPQSRTAQETQYF
size: -; length: 13; D: -; J: TRBJ2-1; V: TRBV27; DNA: TGTGCCAGCAGTGGACAGACTAACAATGAGCAGTTCTTC; CDR3: CASSGQTNNEQFF
size: -; length: 15; D: TRBD1; J: TRBJ2-2; V: TRBV10-3; DNA: TGTGCCATCAGTAGGACAGGAGATAACACCGGGGAGCTGTTTTTT; CDR3: CAISRTGDNTGELFF
size: -; length: 15; D: TRBD1; J: TRBJ2-3; V: TRBV15; DNA: TGTGCCACCAGCCCGGGACAGGGTAGCACAGATACGCAGTATTTT; CDR3: CATSPGQGSTDTQYF
size: -; length: 15; D: TRBD2; J: TRBJ2-3; V: TRBV2; DNA: TGTGCCAGCAGTGTCTGGGGGGGAAGCACAGATACGCAGTATTTT; CDR3: CASSVWGGSTDTQYF
size: -; length: 15; D: -; J: TRBJ2-2; V: TRBV5-4; DNA: TGTGCCAGCACGTTAGTCGGGGTGGACACCGGGGAGCTGTTTTTT; CDR3: CASTLVGVDTGELFF
size: -; length: 16; D: TRBD1; J: TRBJ2-7; V: TRBV10-1; DNA: TGCGCCAGCAGTGACCCTTCGACAGGGGGAGGGGACGAGCAGTACTTC; CDR3: CASSDPSTGGGDEQYF
size: -; length: 16; D: -; J: TRBJ1-2; V: TRBV10-3; DNA: TGTGCCATCAGTGAGCAGGGCGGTATCGCTAACTATGGCTACACCTTC; CDR3: CAISEQGGIANYGYTF
size: -; length: 17; D: TRBD2; J: TRBJ2-3; V: TRBV11-1; DNA: TGTGCCAGCAGCCTTACAACCGGCGCGGGGGAGACAGATACGCAGTATTTT; CDR3: CASSLTTGAGETDTQYF
size: -; length: 14; D: TRBD1; J: TRBJ1-2; V: TRBV5-6; DNA: TGTGCCAGCAGCTTGCGGGCAGGGGGGTATGGCTACACCTTC; CDR3: CASSLRAGGYGYTF
size: -; length: 13; D: -; J: TRBJ1-1; V: TRBV19; DNA: TGTGCCAGTATGGAGGGGTTGAACACTGAAGCTTTCTTT; CDR3: CASMEGLNTEAFF
size: -; length: 13; D: -; J: TRBJ1-2; V: TRBV6-4; DNA: TGTGCCAGCAGCGAAACTCCTAACTATGGCTACACCTTC; CDR3: CASSETPNYGYTF
size: -; length: 17; D: -; J: TRBJ2-6; V: TRBV5-1; DNA: TGCGCCAGCAGACCCGGGACGGATGTCTCTGGGGCCAACGTCCTGACTTTC; CDR3: CASRPGTDVSGANVLTF
size: -; length: 9; D: -; J: TRBJ1-2; V: TRBV20-1; DNA: TGCGCAGGCTTCCCTGGCTACACCTTC; CDR3: CAGFPGYTF
size: -; length: 13; D: TRBD1; J: TRBJ2-7; V: TRBV10-3; DNA: TGTGCCGTACAGGGGGCGAGCTCCTACGAGCAGTACTTC; CDR3: CAVQGASSYEQYF
size: -; length: 18; D: TRBD1; J: TRBJ1-4; V: TRBV4-3; DNA: TGCGCCAGCAGCCAATATTGGCCGCCGGGACAGAAGAATGAAAAACTGTTTTTT; CDR3: CASSQYWPPGQKNEKLFF
size: -; length: 16; D: -; J: TRBJ2-6; V: TRBV5-1; DNA: TGCGCCAGCAGCTTAGAAAGGGCGGTAGGGGCCAACGTCCTGACTTTC; CDR3: CASSLERAVGANVLTF
size: -; length: 12; D: -; J: TRBJ2-7; V: TRBV5-1; DNA: TGCGCCAGCAGCTCCCCTCACTACGAGCAGTACTTC; CDR3: CASSSPHYEQYF